What follows are 15 T cell receptor beta chains derived from one specimen sequenced in a study of shared clonotypes between healthy human individuals. Profiled with immunoSEQ multiplex PCR; TCRdb holds only in-frame clones, not every one. The data show about 320,000 clones, more than 75% seen once. Specimen: memory CD8+ T cells sorted from blood. Subset here: CD45RO+ cells pooled with CCR7-negative TemRA cells. The source of these receptors is a man aged 18 to 35 in good health.

The chain carries TRBV19 and TRBJ2-7; a possible D gene is TRBD2 (6 bases). V was clipped by 1 base and J by 1 base, with 14 bases between them. This CDR3 contains 16 residues. Germline values: CDR1 LNHDA, CDR2 SQIVND (reference sequence). CDR3 DNA: TGTGCCAGTAGTATAGCGATAGGGACTCCTTCCTACGAGCAGTACTTC. It encodes CASSIAIGTPSYEQYF.

The J gene is TRBJ2-5, the V gene TRBV19; D call uncertain. The germline V gene encodes CDR1 LNHDA and CDR2 SQIVND (reference sequence). The CDR3 spans 14 residues. V lost 3 bases and J lost 4, with 12 bases in between. The CDR3 spells CASSIDGRGETQYF. The CDR3 region has the DNA TGTGCCAGTAGTATCGACGGCAGAGGAGAGACCCAGTACTTC.

This clone was seen once. This sequence joins TRBV5-6 and TRBJ1-1; D remains unclear. The V end lost 4 bases, the J end lost 0 bases, and 7 bases lay between the germline ends. The CDR3 sequence is 13 residues long. CDR1 is SGHDT, CDR2 YYEEEE, per germline. CDR3: CASSLTVNTEAFF. CDR3 DNA: TGTGCCAGCAGCCTTACAGTGAACACTGAAGCTTTCTTT.

The chain joins TRBV5-6 to TRBJ1-4, with 11 bases that match TRBD1. The J segment lost 8 bases and the V segment lost 1 base, leaving 4 bases of the junction unmatched. Germline V lookup: CDR1 SGHDT, CDR2 YYEEEE. This CDR3 region has 15 residues. The CDR3 region has the DNA TGTGCCAGCAGCTTGCGGACAGGGGGCGAAGAAAAACTGTTTTTT. Translating it yields CASSLRTGGEEKLFF.

The J gene is TRBJ2-7, the V gene TRBV10-2, with 14 positions matching TRBD2. The CDR3 sequence is 14 residues long. The germline V gene encodes CDR1 WSHSY and CDR2 SAAADI. The trim removed 8 bases at V and 7 bases at J, leaving 7 bases unmatched. CDR3 loop: CASGPGLAGEEQYF. In nucleotides, the CDR3 is TGCGCCAGCGGGCCGGGACTAGCGGGAGAGGAGCAGTACTTC.

The chain joins TRBV10-1 to TRBJ1-1; a weak D match, TRBD1 (6 bases). CDR3 length: 14 residues. Trimming stripped 6 bases from V and 4 bases from J, with 15 bases between. Germline V lookup: CDR1 WNHNN, CDR2 SYGVQD (reference sequence). CDR3 residues: CASSHAGEGTEAFF. The CDR3 nucleotides are TGCGCCAGCAGCCACGCAGGGGAGGGCACTGAAGCTTTCTTT.

The DNA of the CDR3 is TGTGCCAGCAGTTCATCGAGCGGGATTCGCACCTACGAGCAGTACTTC. This encodes CASSSSSGIRTYEQYF. The V call is TRBV27, the J call TRBJ2-7; 7 bases line up with TRBD2. With V trimmed by 4 bases and J by 2 bases, 11 bases remained unmatched. Germline CDR1 MNHEY, CDR2 SMNVEV (reference sequence). CDR3 length: 16 amino acids.

This chain joins TRBV6-1 and TRBJ1-6, with 7 bases identical to TRBD1. Unmatched junction bases numbered 12, after V lost 6 bases and J lost 10 bases. Germline V CDR1 and CDR2: MNHNS, SASEGT. This CDR3 has 15 residues. CDR3 nucleotide sequence: TGTGCCAGCAGCCAAGGGAACAGGGGACAATCACCCCTCCACTTT. Protein: CASSQGNRGQSPLHF.

The gene calls are TRBV7-9 and TRBJ2-7; TRBD1 might be the D (5 bases). V lost 1 base and J lost 6, with 13 bases in between. Germline CDR1 SEHNR, CDR2 FQNEAQ (reference sequence). The CDR3 extends over 14 amino acids. This CDR3 reads CASSLVVLGAEQYF. The DNA of the CDR3 is TGTGCCAGCAGCTTAGTGGTTTTAGGGGCCGAGCAGTACTTC.

The sample holds a few counts of this clone. The gene calls are TRBV6-4 and TRBJ2-1, with TRBD1 identical over 11 bases. The CDR3 sequence is 15 residues long. The germline V gene encodes CDR1 MRHNA and CDR2 SNTAGT. Trimming took 4 bases from V and 3 from J; bases not matched to a gene: 2. CDR3 bases: TGTGCCAGCAGTGGGACAGGGGGCTTCTACAATGAGCAGTTCTTC. Translating it yields CASSGTGGFYNEQFF.

The chain has TRBV11-2 and TRBJ2-3, with D hard to call. The CDR3 has 12 amino acids. Trimming took 5 bases from V and 11 from J, leaving 14 bases between them. Germline V gene lookup returns CDR1 SGHAT and CDR2 FQNNGV. CDR3 in amino acids: CASSEELFLQYF. In DNA form, the CDR3 reads TGTGCCAGCAGCGAAGAGTTGTTCTTGCAGTATTTT.

Concerning this clone itself: This specimen includes other DNA sequences encoding the same CDR3. The CDR3 nucleotides are TGTGCCAGCAGCTTAGTAGCGGGGGGAGATACGCAGTATTTT. This encodes CASSLVAGGDTQYF. The rearrangement links TRBV7-9 to TRBJ2-3; the match to TRBD2 covers 10 bases. CDR3 length: 14 amino acids. V shed 1 base, J shed 5 bases, and the junction held 0 bases outside the gene matches. Germline CDR1 and CDR2: SEHNR and FQNEAQ (reference sequence).

This clone has a handful of counts. CDR3 nucleotides: TGTGCCAGCAATAGACAGGGTCCATCCAATGAGCAGTTCTTC. Its translation: CASNRQGPSNEQFF. V usage is TRBV27 and J usage is TRBJ2-1, with TRBD1 identical over 7 bases. Germline V gene data show CDR1 as MNHEY and CDR2 as SMNVEV (reference sequence). The ends lost 7 bases at V and 6 bases at J; junction bases unmatched: 9. The CDR3 has 14 residues.

The count of this clone is one. The J gene is TRBJ2-3, the V gene TRBV28; 9 nucleotides match TRBD1. The germline V gene encodes CDR1 MDHEN and CDR2 SYDVKM. V was clipped by 6 bases and J by 6 bases; unmatched bases: 10. The CDR3 length is 15 residues. The CDR3 protein is CASSLGTGSGDTQYF. The CDR3 coding sequence is TGTGCCAGCAGCCTGGGGACAGGGAGTGGGGATACGCAGTATTTT.

In this sample, this clone turned up many times. The sample contains more than one DNA sequence encoding this CDR3. The chain employs TRBV10-1 and TRBJ2-1; possibly TRBD1 or TRBD2 for D (5 bases each). CDR1 is WNHNN and CDR2 is SYGVQD in the germline V gene (reference sequence). V lost 5 bases and J 0 bases, leaving 11 bases between the germline ends. CDR3 size: 15 residues. The chain's CDR3 is CASSRDQSSYNEQFF. The CDR3, as DNA: TGCGCCAGCAGTAGGGACCAAAGCTCCTACAATGAGCAGTTCTTC.